The entry below gives a single T cell receptor beta chain sequence along with its context. TCRdb keeps only in-frame clones here, not all; method: immunoSEQ multiplex PCR. The table records 9,500 to 12,000 clones, approximately 89% of them present only once. The data were taken from a study of tumor T cells in aggressive B-cell lymphoma. Germline V CDR1 and CDR2: SGHTA, FQGNSA. With 5 bases clipped from V and 5 bases from J, the junction kept 12 bases outside the gene matches. The CDR3 is made up of 16 amino acids. The source material was tumor tissue. The clonotype was recovered from an adult with diffuse large B cell lymphoma. The chain couples TRBV7-2 to TRBJ2-1; 7 bases line up with TRBD2. The CDR3 sequence: CASSRSITGGNNEQFF. As DNA, the CDR3 is TGTGCCAGCAGCCGTTCTATAACGGGAGGAAACAATGAGCAGTTCTTC.